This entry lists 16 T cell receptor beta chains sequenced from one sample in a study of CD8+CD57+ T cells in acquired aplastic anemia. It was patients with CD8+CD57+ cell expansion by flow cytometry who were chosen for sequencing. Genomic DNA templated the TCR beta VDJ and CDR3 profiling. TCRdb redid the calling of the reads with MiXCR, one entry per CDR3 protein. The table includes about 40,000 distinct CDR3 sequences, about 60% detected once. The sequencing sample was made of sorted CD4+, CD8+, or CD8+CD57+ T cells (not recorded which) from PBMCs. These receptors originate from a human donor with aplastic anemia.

The CDR3 here is CASTGVTEEAFF. The CDR3 DNA reads TGTGCCAGTACCGGGGTCACTGAGGAAGCTTTCTTT. V and J are TRBV19 and TRBJ1-1; no clear D gene. The CDR3 is 12 amino acids. Germline lookup yields CDR1 LNHDA and CDR2 SQIVND (reference sequence). V lost 7 bases, J lost 8 bases, and 14 bases lay in between.

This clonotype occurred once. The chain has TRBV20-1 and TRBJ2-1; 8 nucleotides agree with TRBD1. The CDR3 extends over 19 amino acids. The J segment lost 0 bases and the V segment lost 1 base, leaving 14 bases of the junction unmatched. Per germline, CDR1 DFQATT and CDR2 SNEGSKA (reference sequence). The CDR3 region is CSARVRTGTFATSYNEQFF. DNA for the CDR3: TGCAGTGCTAGAGTTCGGACAGGGACTTTCGCTACCTCCTACAATGAGCAGTTCTTC.

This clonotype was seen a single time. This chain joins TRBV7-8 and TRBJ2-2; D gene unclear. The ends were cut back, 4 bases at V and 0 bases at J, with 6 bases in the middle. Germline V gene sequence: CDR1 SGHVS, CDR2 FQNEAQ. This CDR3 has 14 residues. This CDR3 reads CASSSATNTGELFF. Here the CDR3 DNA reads TGTGCCAGCAGCTCAGCTACGAACACCGGGGAGCTGTTTTTT. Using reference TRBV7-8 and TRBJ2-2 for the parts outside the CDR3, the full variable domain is GAGVSQSPRYKVAKRGQDVALRCDPISGHVSLFWYQQALGQGPEFLTYFQNEAQLDKSGLPSDRFFAERPEGSVSTLKIQRTQQEDSAVYLCASSSATNTGELFFGEGSRLTVL.

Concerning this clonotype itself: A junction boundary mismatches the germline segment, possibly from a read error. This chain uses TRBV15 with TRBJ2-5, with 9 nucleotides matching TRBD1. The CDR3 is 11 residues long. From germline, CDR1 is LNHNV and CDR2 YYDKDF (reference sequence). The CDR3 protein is CATSRSGTGYF. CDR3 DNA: TGTGCCACCAGCAGATCCGGGACAGGGTATTTC.

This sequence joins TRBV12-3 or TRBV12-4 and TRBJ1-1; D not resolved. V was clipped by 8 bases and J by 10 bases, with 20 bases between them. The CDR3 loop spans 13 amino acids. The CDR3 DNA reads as TGTGCCAGCCGCTCGACGGGCGACCTGGGAGCTTTCTTT. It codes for CASRSTGDLGAFF.

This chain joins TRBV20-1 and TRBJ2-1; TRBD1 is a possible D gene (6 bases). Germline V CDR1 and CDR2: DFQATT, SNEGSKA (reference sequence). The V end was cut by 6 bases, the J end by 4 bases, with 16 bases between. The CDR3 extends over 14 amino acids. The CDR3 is CSAPSGVRYNEQFF. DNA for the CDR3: TGCAGTGCGCCCTCAGGGGTACGGTACAATGAGCAGTTCTTC.

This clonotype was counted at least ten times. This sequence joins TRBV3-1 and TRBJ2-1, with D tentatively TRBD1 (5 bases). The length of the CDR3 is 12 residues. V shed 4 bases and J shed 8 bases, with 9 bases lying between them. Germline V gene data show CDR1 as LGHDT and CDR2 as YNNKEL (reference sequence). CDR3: CASSPRGDEQFF. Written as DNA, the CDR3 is TGTGCCAGCAGCCCTAGGGGCGATGAGCAGTTCTTC.

CDR3 in amino acids: CASRNRETRSGYTF. The CDR3 DNA follows: TGTGCCAGCAGGAACAGGGAAACGAGAAGTGGCTACACCTTC. The chain employs TRBV2 and TRBJ1-2, with a weak D call TRBD1 (6 bases). The V gene's germline CDR1 is SNHLY and CDR2 FYNNEI. V lost 6 bases, J lost 7 bases, and 18 bases lay in between. The CDR3 covers 14 residues.

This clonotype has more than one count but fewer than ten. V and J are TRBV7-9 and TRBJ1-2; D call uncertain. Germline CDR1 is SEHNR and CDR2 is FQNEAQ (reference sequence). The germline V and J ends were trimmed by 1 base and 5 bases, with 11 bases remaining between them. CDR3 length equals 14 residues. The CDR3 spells CASSLEQDSYGYTF. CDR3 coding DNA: TGTGCCAGCAGCTTAGAGCAGGACTCGTATGGCTACACCTTC.

The CDR3 DNA is TGTGCCACGGGGGCGGTCGAAGATACGCAGTATTTT. Amino acid sequence: CATGAVEDTQYF. The gene calls are TRBV10-3 and TRBJ2-3; D possibly uses TRBD1 or TRBD2 (6 bases each). The V and J ends lost 10 bases and 5 bases respectively, with 13 bases between them. Germline-derived CDR1 and CDR2 are ENHRY and SYGVKD. CDR3 size: 12 residues.

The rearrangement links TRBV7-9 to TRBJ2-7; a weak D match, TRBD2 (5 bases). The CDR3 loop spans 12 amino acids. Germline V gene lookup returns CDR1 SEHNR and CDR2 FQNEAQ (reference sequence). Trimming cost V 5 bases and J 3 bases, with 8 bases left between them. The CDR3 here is CASSPSHYEQYV. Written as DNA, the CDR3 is TGTGCCAGCAGCCCTAGCCACTACGAGCAGTACGTC.

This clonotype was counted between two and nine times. The CDR3 is CASSPRGTATGGNEQFF. CDR3 coding DNA: TGTGCCAGCTCACCACGTGGGACAGCAACGGGTGGGAATGAGCAGTTCTTC. The chain uses TRBV18 and TRBJ2-1; 7 nucleotides line up with TRBD1. Germline V gene data show CDR1 as KGHSH and CDR2 as LQKENI. Trimming took 1 base from V and 7 from J; bases not matched to a gene: 13. The CDR3 extends over 17 amino acids.

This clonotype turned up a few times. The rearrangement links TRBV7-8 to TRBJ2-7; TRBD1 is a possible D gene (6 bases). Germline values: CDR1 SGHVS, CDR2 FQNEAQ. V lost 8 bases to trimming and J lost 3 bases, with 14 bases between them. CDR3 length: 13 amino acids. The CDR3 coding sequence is TGTGCCAGCGGCTCCCCGGGACACTACGAGCAGTACTTC. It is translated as CASGSPGHYEQYF. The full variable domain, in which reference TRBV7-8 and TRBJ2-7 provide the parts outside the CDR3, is GAGVSQSPRYKVAKRGQDVALRCDPISGHVSLFWYQQALGQGPEFLTYFQNEAQLDKSGLPSDRFFAERPEGSVSTLKIQRTQQEDSAVYLCASGSPGHYEQYFGPGTRLTVT.

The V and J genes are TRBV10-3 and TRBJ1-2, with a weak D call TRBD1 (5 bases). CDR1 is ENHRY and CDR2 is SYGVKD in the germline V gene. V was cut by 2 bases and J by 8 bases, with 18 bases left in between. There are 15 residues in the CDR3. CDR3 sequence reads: CAISEPMGGDTGYTF. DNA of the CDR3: TGTGCCATCAGTGAGCCCATGGGGGGGGATACCGGCTACACCTTC.

The chain's CDR3 is CATSRKGQNYGYTF. In nucleotides, the CDR3 is TGTGCCACCAGCAGAAAGGGACAGAACTATGGCTACACCTTC. The chain joins TRBV15 to TRBJ1-2, with TRBD1 matching over 7 bases. V shed 2 bases and J 2 bases; nucleotides not matched to a gene: 2. Per germline, CDR1 LNHNV and CDR2 YYDKDF (reference sequence). The CDR3 runs to 14 residues.

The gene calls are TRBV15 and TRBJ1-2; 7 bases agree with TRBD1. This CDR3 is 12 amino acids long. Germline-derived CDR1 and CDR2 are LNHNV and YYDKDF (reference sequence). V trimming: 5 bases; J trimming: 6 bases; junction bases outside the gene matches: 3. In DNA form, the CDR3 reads TGTGCCACCAGCGAAACAGGGGATGGCTACACCTTC. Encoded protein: CATSETGDGYTF.